This passage covers 27 T cell receptor beta chains from one sample sequenced in a study of blood T cell repertoires in COVID-19. Method: immunoSEQ multiplex PCR; TCRdb's copy keeps in-frame clones and lacks some. The sample holds 200,000 to 300,000 clones; roughly 90% are singletons and the top ten take about 7%. The sequencing input was peripheral blood. These receptors were taken from a man in his 60s who had recovered from COVID-19.

The J gene is TRBJ2-3, the V gene TRBV18, with D unclear. This CDR3 has 13 residues. Germline CDR1 is KGHSH and CDR2 is LQKENI. Trimming removed 10 bases at V and 5 bases at J, with 16 bases between. The CDR3, as DNA: TGTGCCAACTCCCCAAATCATCAAGATACGCAGTATTTT. Protein: CANSPNHQDTQYF.

The chain joins TRBV5-4 to TRBJ1-2; no firm D call. Trimming removed 4 bases from V and 4 bases from J, with 11 bases in between. The CDR3 is 13 amino acids. Germline CDR1 and CDR2: SGHNT and YYREEE (reference sequence). The CDR3: CASSLGPVYGYTF. The CDR3 DNA is TGTGCCAGCAGCCTGGGCCCGGTCTATGGCTACACCTTC.

The CDR3 nucleotides read TGTGCCAGCAGTTCCCCGGAGGCGGGGTGGGATACGCAGTATTTT. Its protein product is CASSSPEAGWDTQYF. The chain recombines TRBV3-1 (or the pseudogene TRBV3-2) with TRBJ2-3; possibly TRBD2 for D (6 bases). Germline CDR1 is LGHDT and CDR2 is YNNKEL (reference sequence). The V end was cut by 6 bases, the J end by 6 bases, with 19 bases between. This CDR3 has 15 residues.

The chain couples TRBV5-1 to TRBJ2-2; a possible D gene is TRBD1 (6 bases). This CDR3 comprises 15 residues. The V end lost 1 base, the J end lost 1 base, and 8 bases lay between the germline ends. Germline lookup yields CDR1 SGHRS and CDR2 YFSETQ. This CDR3 is CASSLPTGNTGELFF. The CDR3 coding sequence is TGCGCCAGCAGCTTGCCGACAGGGAACACCGGGGAGCTGTTTTTT.

V is TRBV5-6 and J is TRBJ1-1, with 8 positions matching TRBD1. Germline CDR1 SGHDT, CDR2 YYEEEE. The CDR3 loop spans 11 amino acids. The V and J ends lost 3 bases and 8 bases, in that order; junction bases with no gene match: 0. The CDR3 DNA reads TGTGCCAGCAGCTGGGACAGGGAAGCTTTCTTT. This codes for CASSWDREAFF.

V is TRBV18 and J is TRBJ1-2, with 9 bases matching TRBD1. The CDR3 consists of 14 residues. V lost 8 bases, J lost 1 base, and 5 bases stayed unmatched. Germline V lookup: CDR1 KGHSH, CDR2 LQKENI. The CDR3 bases are TGTGCCAGCCGAACGACAGGGGGTAACTATGGCTACACCTTC. The encoded protein is CASRTTGGNYGYTF.

The chain joins TRBV5-1 to TRBJ1-1; 10 nucleotides line up with TRBD1. CDR3 length: 15 amino acids. Germline CDR1 SGHRS, CDR2 YFSETQ. The V and J ends lost 3 bases and 1 base, in that order; junction bases with no gene match: 3. CDR3 bases: TGCGCCAGCAGCTGGGACAGGGGCCGGAACACTGAAGCTTTCTTT. The encoded protein is CASSWDRGRNTEAFF.

The J gene is TRBJ2-5, the V gene TRBV19, with 14 bases lining up with TRBD2. CDR3 length equals 18 residues. Trimming took 5 bases from V and 0 from J; bases not matched to a gene: 8. Germline-derived CDR1 and CDR2 are LNHDA and SQIVND (reference sequence). The CDR3 sequence is CASSGAAGLAGDQETQYF. The CDR3 nucleotides read TGTGCCAGTAGTGGGGCCGCGGGACTAGCGGGGGACCAAGAGACCCAGTACTTC.

CDR3 in DNA: TGCGCCAGCAGTCCGGGACAGGGAGCGATCGATGGCTACACCTTC. It codes for CASSPGQGAIDGYTF. The V call is TRBV23-1, the J call TRBJ1-2, with 9 bases fitting TRBD1. TRBV23-1 is placed among ORFs of uncertain function. The CDR3 runs to 15 residues. Trimming removed 4 bases from V and 6 bases from J; junction bases left unmatched: 9.

CDR3 region: CSVTGQVPYNEQFF. In nucleotides, the CDR3 is TGCAGCGTAACGGGACAGGTGCCCTACAATGAGCAGTTCTTC. The V and J genes are TRBV29-1 and TRBJ2-1; TRBD1 agrees at 8 bases. The J segment lost 2 bases and the V segment lost 6 bases, leaving 6 bases of the junction unmatched. The germline gives CDR1 SQVTM, CDR2 ANQGSEA. The CDR3 is made up of 14 amino acids.

The rearrangement links TRBV2 to TRBJ2-7; a possible D gene is TRBD1 (6 bases). CDR3 size: 15 residues. V lost 4 bases and J lost 2, with 15 bases in between. Germline V gives CDR1 SNHLY, CDR2 FYNNEI. As DNA, the CDR3 is TGTGCCAGCAGTGTTGGCAGGGGTACAACCTACGAGCAGTACGTC. Residues: CASSVGRGTTYEQYV.

This sequence joins TRBV5-1 and TRBJ2-1; 7 bases match TRBD1. J lost 7 bases, V lost 1 base, and 8 bases had no gene match. Germline V gene lookup returns CDR1 SGHRS and CDR2 YFSETQ. This CDR3 comprises 15 residues. The CDR3 DNA reads as TGCGCCAGCAGCTTGTTCCAGGGGGTTTCGAATGAGCAGTTCTTC. Its translation: CASSLFQGVSNEQFF.

This chain uses TRBV27 with TRBJ1-2; TRBD1 matches 8 bases. The germline gives CDR1 MNHEY, CDR2 SMNVEV (reference sequence). The trim removed 6 bases at V and 7 bases at J, leaving 7 bases unmatched. This CDR3 is 13 amino acids long. DNA for the CDR3: TGTGCCAGCAGCCGGACAGGGTTGGGTGGCTACACCTTC. This codes for CASSRTGLGGYTF.

CDR3 loop: CASRRSSYEQYV. The CDR3 nucleotides are TGTGCCAGCAGGAGAAGCTCCTACGAGCAGTACGTC. The genes are TRBV2 and TRBJ2-7; D is ambiguous. V lost 6 bases, J lost 0 bases, and 6 bases lay in between. The CDR3 has 12 residues. Per the germline V gene, CDR1 is SNHLY and CDR2 is FYNNEI.

The chain joins TRBV5-1 to TRBJ2-7; 10 bases map to TRBD1. In germline, CDR1 is SGHRS, CDR2 YFSETQ. The V segment lost 2 bases and the J segment 6 bases; nucleotides outside the gene matches: 11. CDR3 length: 16 amino acids. The CDR3: CASSFAPGQGFSEQYF. In nucleotides, the CDR3 is TGCGCCAGCAGCTTCGCTCCGGGACAGGGGTTTAGCGAGCAGTACTTC.

The V and J genes are TRBV4-2 and TRBJ2-3, with TRBD2 identical over 12 bases. With V trimmed by 1 base and J by 6 bases, 11 bases remained unmatched. CDR1 and CDR2 (germline): LGHNA, YNFKEQ. This CDR3 comprises 18 residues. The CDR3 is CASSQVRTSGARDDTQYF. The CDR3 DNA reads TGTGCCAGCAGCCAAGTACGGACTAGCGGGGCCCGAGACGATACGCAGTATTTT.

The genes are TRBV25-1 and TRBJ1-1, with TRBD1 identical over 7 bases. This CDR3 contains 15 residues. The trim removed 4 bases at V and 2 bases at J, leaving 7 bases unmatched. The V gene's germline CDR1 is MGHDK and CDR2 SYGVNS. The DNA for the CDR3 is TGTGCCAGCAGTGCGACCGGGACAGCTAACACTGAAGCTTTCTTT. It translates to CASSATGTANTEAFF.

This clone was detected once. The chain employs TRBV3-1 (or the pseudogene TRBV3-2) and TRBJ2-7; TRBD1 is a possible D gene (5 bases). With 3 bases removed from V and 3 bases from J, the gap between germline ends came to 9 bases. Germline CDR1 reads LGHDT; CDR2 reads YNNKEL (reference sequence). This CDR3 comprises 13 residues. CDR3 coding DNA: TGTGCCAGCAGCCAGTATCAGGGCTACGAGCAGTACGTC. This codes for CASSQYQGYEQYV.

The genes are TRBV12-3 or TRBV12-4 and TRBJ1-2, with D maybe TRBD1 (6 bases). The V end lost 7 bases, the J end lost 7 bases, and 13 bases lay between the germline ends. This CDR3 is built from 12 residues. CDR3 nucleotides: TGTGCCAGCAACCGTGCAGGGGTTGGCTACACCTTC. Amino acid sequence: CASNRAGVGYTF.

This chain links TRBV6-6 with TRBJ2-2, with a possible D match to TRBD2 (5 bases). Germline CDR1 is MNHNY and CDR2 is SVGAGI (reference sequence). Trimming removed 2 bases from V and 3 bases from J, with 10 bases in between. This CDR3 spans 15 amino acids. The CDR3 region is CASSYRGSYTGELFF. The DNA of the CDR3 is TGTGCCAGCAGTTACCGAGGGTCTTACACCGGGGAGCTGTTTTTT.

This sequence joins TRBV4-1 and TRBJ1-6, with D possibly matching TRBD1 (5 bases). Trimming shortened V by 4 bases and J by 9 bases, and 13 bases separated the two germline ends. CDR1 and CDR2 from the germline V gene are MGHRA and YSYEKL. The CDR3 spans 14 residues. The CDR3, as DNA: TGCGCCAGCAGCCCCCGGGGGGGGAGTTCACCCCTCCACTTT. This codes for CASSPRGGSSPLHF.

The chain combines TRBV1 with TRBJ2-7; TRBD2, the D gene given by the table, was not confirmed from the DNA. TRBV1 is deemed a pseudogene. The CDR3 runs 14 residues. The CDR3 bases are TGCACCAGCAACAAGACTAGCGGGAGGGTCGAGCAGTACGTC. Its protein product is CTSNKTSGRVEQYV.

The chain employs TRBV10-1 and TRBJ2-3, with D tentatively TRBD2 (6 bases). The germline CDR1 and CDR2 sequences are WNHNN and SYGVQD (reference sequence). Trimming removed 5 bases from V and 2 bases from J, with 11 bases in between. This CDR3 comprises 14 residues. The CDR3 is CASSRGLTTDTQYF. The CDR3 DNA sequence: TGCGCCAGCAGTCGGGGGTTGACCACAGATACGCAGTATTTT.

The chain is built from TRBV11-2 and TRBJ2-3; TRBD2 matches 7 bases. CDR1 and CDR2 from the germline V gene are SGHAT and FQNNGV. Trimming removed 0 bases from V and 4 bases from J; junction bases left unmatched: 7. The CDR3 has 16 amino acids. CDR3 sequence: CASSLDPGGGADTQYF. DNA for the CDR3: TGTGCCAGCAGCTTAGACCCGGGGGGTGGCGCAGATACGCAGTATTTT.

The chain joins TRBV28 to TRBJ1-6; 9 bases are shared with TRBD1. The CDR3 length is 14 residues. CDR1 and CDR2 (germline): MDHEN, SYDVKM. Losses at the gene ends were 7 bases for V and 7 bases for J; bases not matched to a gene: 5. The CDR3 DNA follows: TGTGCCAGCAATCCGACAGGGGGGAATTCACCCCTCCACTTT. Its protein is CASNPTGGNSPLHF.

There are a few counts of this clone. The CDR3 reads CASSTGRTDFGNTIYF. For the CDR3, the DNA is TGTGCCAGCAGCACAGGGCGGACAGATTTTGGAAACACCATATATTTT. This chain joins TRBV7-9 and TRBJ1-3, with D perhaps TRBD1 (6 bases). Germline loops: CDR1 SEHNR, CDR2 FQNEAQ (reference sequence). The CDR3 covers 16 residues. The ends were cut back, 5 bases at V and 3 bases at J, with 17 bases in the middle.

The V and J genes are TRBV7-9 and TRBJ2-6; D uncertain. V was pared by 5 bases and J by 0 bases, with 11 bases between. Germline V CDR1 and CDR2: SEHNR, FQNEAQ (reference sequence). The CDR3 consists of 16 residues. The CDR3 loop is CASSRSRSSGANVLTF. The CDR3 DNA follows: TGTGCCAGCAGCCGCTCCCGGAGCTCTGGGGCCAACGTCCTGACTTTC.